The clone carrying this T cell receptor beta chain was seen only once. Antigen: not known. The data are from a study of cytomegalovirus exposure and HLA in healthy donors. The germline gives CDR1 KGHSH, CDR2 LQKENI. This CDR3 is 18 amino acids long. Trimming left V 4 bases short and J 0 bases short, with 16 bases between. Use of 60 Vbeta and 13 Jbeta primers characterized the PCR. Data came from immunoSEQ multiplex PCR; TCRdb stores just in-frame clones and leaves some out. The sample lists some 170,000 clones; over 70% were seen once. Study results and limitations: In a later analysis, compared with equally common non-associated chains, HLA-associated beta chains were more expanded. CMV serostatus was the only immune exposure information that was available. Per published reports, the classifier diagnosed cytomegalovirus status with high specificity and sensitivity. Reportedly, fewer N-insertions than the approximately 680-donor mean appeared in an Asian-associated ancestry cluster in a later analysis.

What was sequenced was PBMCs. The chain joins TRBV18 to TRBJ2-6, with TRBD2 as a possible D gene (6 bases). This sequence was found in a woman in her 50s in good health and CMV-seropositive. CDR3 residues: CASSQAAGGPSGANVLTF. The DNA for the CDR3 is TGTGCCAGCTCACAGGCAGCCGGGGGACCCTCTGGGGCCAACGTCCTGACTTTC.